This entry lists 14 T cell receptor beta chains sequenced from one sample in a study of shared clonotypes between healthy human individuals. Using immunoSEQ multiplex PCR, the repertoire was profiled, and TCRdb retains in-frame clones only, with some absent. Altogether roughly 300,000 clones are present, less than 75% being singletons, with the ten largest covering about 9.4%. Sequencing used memory CD4+ T cells sorted from blood. The subset denotes: CD45RA-negative fraction. The receptors here all came from a man aged 25 to 40 in good health.

This clone came up a few times. This chain joins TRBV7-2 and TRBJ2-1, with TRBD2 identical over 10 bases. This CDR3 spans 17 amino acids. The ends lost 1 base at V and 4 bases at J; junction bases unmatched: 7. Germline assignment: CDR1 SGHTA and CDR2 FQGNSA. The CDR3 sequence: CASSLVALAGAYNEQFF. DNA for the CDR3: TGTGCCAGCAGCTTAGTAGCGCTAGCGGGAGCATACAATGAGCAGTTCTTC. The complete variable domain, with remaining parts taken from reference TRBV7-2 and TRBJ2-1, reads GAGVSQSPSNKVTEKGKDVELRCDPISGHTALYWYRQSLGQGLEFLIYFQGNSAPDKSGLPSDRFSAERTGGSVSTLTIQRTQQEDSAVYLCASSLVALAGAYNEQFFGPGTRLTVL.

V gene TRBV29-1 combines with J gene TRBJ2-1; either TRBD1 or TRBD2 may fit D (7 bases each). V lost 2 bases, J lost 6 bases, and 20 bases lay in between. The germline gives CDR1 SQVTM, CDR2 ANQGSEA. The length of the CDR3 is 16 residues. CDR3 bases: TGCAGCGTTGAACGGGGAGGGGGCGTAGGAATCAATGAGCAGTTCTTC. It translates to CSVERGGGVGINEQFF.

This clone was seen only a few times. Other nucleotide sequences in the sample specify the same CDR3. The genes are TRBV20-1 and TRBJ2-1; a weak D match, TRBD2 (6 bases). The germline gives CDR1 DFQATT, CDR2 SNEGSKA (reference sequence). The CDR3 is made up of 11 amino acids. The V gene lost 4 bases and the J gene lost 6 bases, with 7 bases spanning the gap. In DNA form, the CDR3 reads TGCAGTGCTACGACTAGCAATGAGCAGTTCTTC. Translation: CSATTSNEQFF.

The chain uses TRBV7-2 and TRBJ2-7; tentative D call: TRBD2 (5 bases). The CDR3 runs 14 residues. V dropped 4 bases and J dropped 0 bases, with 10 bases sitting between them. Germline V gives CDR1 SGHTA, CDR2 FQGNSA. The CDR3 protein is CASSSGRDSYEQYF. The DNA for the CDR3 is TGTGCCAGCAGCTCAGGTCGGGACTCCTACGAGCAGTACTTC.

The chain combines TRBV5-1 with TRBJ2-7, with D possibly matching TRBD2 (6 bases). The CDR3 contains 16 residues. Germline V gene sequence: CDR1 SGHRS, CDR2 YFSETQ. V was shortened by 5 bases and J by 4 bases, with 22 bases between the two germline ends. CDR3 sequence: CASSLADSTLSYEQYF. The CDR3 DNA reads as TGCGCCAGCAGTTTAGCGGATTCCACTCTTTCTTACGAGCAGTACTTC.

The rearrangement joins TRBV18 to TRBJ2-1; possibly TRBD2 for D (6 bases). Germline assignment: CDR1 KGHSH and CDR2 LQKENI. This CDR3 is built from 19 residues. V was shortened by 1 base and J by 8 bases, with 27 bases between the two germline ends. The CDR3 spells CASSPQRVSGDTLLHEQFF. The CDR3 coding sequence is TGTGCCAGCTCACCACAAAGGGTTTCGGGGGATACCCTTCTTCATGAGCAGTTCTTC.

The chain carries TRBV6-1 and TRBJ2-5, with D perhaps TRBD1 or TRBD2 (5 bases each). With 6 bases removed from V and 5 bases from J, the gap between germline ends came to 10 bases. The CDR3 is made up of 12 amino acids. CDR1 and CDR2 from the germline V gene are MNHNS and SASEGT. For the CDR3, the DNA is TGTGCCAGCAGGGTAGGGGAGGAGACCCAGTACTTC. Translation: CASRVGEETQYF.

V is TRBV5-1 and J is TRBJ2-1, with a possible D match to TRBD2 (6 bases). The germline V gene encodes CDR1 SGHRS and CDR2 YFSETQ. The CDR3 has 14 amino acids. The ends were cut back, 0 bases at V and 5 bases at J, with 9 bases in the middle. Written as DNA, the CDR3 is TGCGCCAGCAGCTTGGGACTAGTCAACAATGAGCAGTTCTTC. Its translation is CASSLGLVNNEQFF.

The CDR3 here is CASSRDPEGHEQFF. The DNA for the CDR3 is TGCGCCAGCAGCCGGGACCCTGAGGGCCATGAGCAGTTCTTC. V usage is TRBV5-1 and J usage is TRBJ2-1, with D tentatively TRBD1 or TRBD2 (5 bases each). The germline V gene has CDR1 SGHRS and CDR2 YFSETQ. The CDR3 totals 14 residues. The germline V and J ends were trimmed by 4 bases and 8 bases, with 16 bases remaining between them. The full variable domain, rest sourced from reference TRBV5-1 and TRBJ2-1, is KAGVTQTPRYLIKTRGQQVTLSCSPISGHRSVSWYQQTPGQGLQFLFEYFSETQRNKGNFPGRFSGRQFSNSRSEMNVSTLELGDSALYLCASSRDPEGHEQFFGPGTRLTVL.

The chain employs TRBV11-1 and TRBJ2-7; the D is unclear. The CDR3 extends over 11 amino acids. The germline V gene encodes CDR1 SGHAT and CDR2 FQDESV (reference sequence). V was clipped by 5 bases and J by 3 bases, with 5 bases between them. CDR3 in amino acids: CASSENYEQYF. In nucleotides, the CDR3 is TGTGCCAGCAGCGAGAACTACGAGCAGTACTTC.

V is TRBV7-9 and J is TRBJ2-7, with a weak D call TRBD2 (5 bases). The CDR3 covers 14 residues. The germline CDR1 and CDR2 sequences are SEHNR and FQNEAQ (reference sequence). V was clipped by 5 bases and J by 6 bases, with 17 bases between them. The CDR3 region is CASSRSVTTGEQYF. CDR3 bases: TGTGCCAGCAGCCGTAGCGTCACCACCGGCGAGCAGTACTTC.

This clone showed up just a few times. The chain uses TRBV11-2 and TRBJ1-2; D is unresolved. Germline assignment: CDR1 SGHAT and CDR2 FQNNGV. The CDR3 loop spans 13 amino acids. The ends were cut back, 5 bases at V and 5 bases at J, with 12 bases in the middle. CDR3 sequence (DNA): TGTGCCAGCAGCCGGAGCACTGATTATGGCTACACCTTC. Residues: CASSRSTDYGYTF.

In DNA, the CDR3 is TGTGCCAGCAGTACAGGGGAGGCGAGCGAGCAGTACTTC. Translating gives CASSTGEASEQYF. The chain carries TRBV2 and TRBJ2-7; D is perhaps TRBD1 (7 bases). CDR1 and CDR2 (germline): SNHLY, FYNNEI. Trimming cost V 5 bases and J 6 bases, with 14 bases left between them. CDR3 length equals 13 residues.

The V gene is TRBV7-3, the J gene TRBJ2-6; D is unresolved. Trimming took off 5 bases at V and 1 base at J, with 9 bases between the two ends. This CDR3 region has 15 residues. Germline CDR1 reads SGHTA; CDR2 reads FQGTGA. CDR3 sequence: CASSLRSSGANVLTF. The DNA for the CDR3 is TGTGCCAGCAGCCTTCGGAGTTCTGGGGCCAACGTCCTGACTTTC.